This T cell receptor (beta chain) was identified during a study of cytomegalovirus exposure and HLA in healthy donors. Study results and caveats: An ancestry cluster, one associated with Asian ancestry, reportedly showed fewer N-insertions than the roughly 670-donor mean in a later analysis. Rates of TCR association differed by HLA locus in a later analysis, with DRB1 highest and HLA-C lowest. Researchers reported in a later analysis that a missense DCLRE1C variant was tied to TCR beta V- and J-gene trimming.

For this clone: Its target is unknown.

CDR1 is SGHTA, CDR2 FQGNSA, per germline. CDR3 length: 15 amino acids. With V trimmed by 5 bases and J by 1 base, 4 bases remained unmatched. PCR used 60 Vbeta primers and 13 Jbeta primers. The repertoire was sequenced with immunoSEQ multiplex PCR; TCRdb's copy has only in-frame clones and lacks some. The data contain 150,000 to 200,000 clones, about 81% of them singletons. The source material was PBMCs. The genes are TRBV7-2 and TRBJ2-3, with TRBD1 identical over 9 bases. The origin of this receptor is a woman aged 25-40 years in good health and CMV-seronegative. CDR3 nucleotide sequence: TGTGCCAGCAGCCTATGGACAGGGGGCACAGATACGCAGTATTTT. This sequence encodes CASSLWTGGTDTQYF. The full variable domain, completed using reference TRBV7-2 and TRBJ2-3, is GAGVSQSPSNKVTEKGKDVELRCDPISGHTALYWYRQSLGQGLEFLIYFQGNSAPDKSGLPSDRFSAERTGGSVSTLTIQRTQQEDSAVYLCASSLWTGGTDTQYFGPGTRLTVL.